This TCR beta chain was recovered during a study of T cell changes during pregnancy in multiple sclerosis. Only in-frame clones appear in the TCRdb table, and some are missing; sequencing was by immunoSEQ multiplex PCR. In the table there are about 35,000 clones, 93% of which are singletons. Germline trimming cut 4 bases from V and 7 bases from J; bases unmatched to any gene: 3. The CDR3 runs to 13 residues. Germline V gene sequence: CDR1 SEHNR, CDR2 FQNEAQ (reference sequence). The material was CD4+ T cells from peripheral blood mononuclear cells, obtained in the first trimester of pregnancy. This chain connects TRBV7-9 to TRBJ2-1, with 8 bases that match TRBD2. This sequence was found in a female donor with multiple sclerosis, enrolled in a pregnancy study. The CDR3, as DNA: TGTGCCAGCAGCTCGGGGGGGGGAAATGAGCAGTTCTTC. Translation: CASSSGGGNEQFF.